This TCR beta chain comes out of a study of control samples from healthy donors and cancer patients. CDR3 length: 15 amino acids. The ends were cut back, 1 base at V and 2 bases at J, with 6 bases in the middle. Germline assignment: CDR1 SGHDN and CDR2 FVKESK. The table came from immunoSEQ multiplex PCR; TCRdb's copy has only in-frame clones and leaves some out. The profile shows roughly 32,000 clones, roughly nine tenths of them singletons. The gene calls are TRBV14 and TRBJ1-6; D might be TRBD1 (5 bases). The origin of this receptor is a woman aged 40 to 55 with lung cancer. Source material: PBMCs. The CDR3 protein is CASSQGRAYNSPLHF. CDR3 DNA: TGTGCCAGCAGCCAAGGCAGGGCCTATAATTCACCCCTCCACTTT. Full variable domain (remainder filled in from reference TRBV14 and TRBJ1-6): EAGVTQFPSHSVIEKGQTVTLRCDPISGHDNLYWYRRVMGKEIKFLLHFVKESKQDESGMPNNRFLAERTGGTYSTLKVQPAELEDSGVYFCASSQGRAYNSPLHFGNGTRLTVT.